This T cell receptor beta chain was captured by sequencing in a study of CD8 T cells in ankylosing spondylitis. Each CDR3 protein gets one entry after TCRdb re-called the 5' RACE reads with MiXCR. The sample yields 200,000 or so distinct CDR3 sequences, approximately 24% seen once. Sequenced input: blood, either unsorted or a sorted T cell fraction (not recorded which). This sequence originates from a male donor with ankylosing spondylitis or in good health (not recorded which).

CDR3 sequence reads: CSATDNSYEQYF. DNA for the CDR3: TGCAGCGCCACTGACAATTCCTACGAGCAGTACTTC. The V gene is TRBV29-1, the J gene TRBJ2-7; D call uncertain. The CDR3 has 12 residues. V was shortened by 7 bases and J by 1 base, with 11 bases between the two germline ends. The V gene's germline CDR1 is SQVTM and CDR2 ANQGSEA.